The sequence of this T cell receptor beta chain was determined in a study of blood T cell repertoires in COVID-19. Background on the study: Samples came from the United States, Italy and Spain, spanning acute and convalescent COVID-19. Sample material is recorded as cDNA or gDNA derived from T cells, B-cell-depleted T cells, or PBMCs.

Methods used by the authors: It was from reference gene primer amplification that nucleated cell counts were estimated. Generated by immunoSEQ multiplex PCR, the TCRdb table keeps only in-frame clones and is missing some. D and trimming were read from the DNA, whereas the V and J calls and clone size are those reported in that table. The repertoire holds tens of thousands of clones, around three quarters seen once, with 5% to 5.5% in the top ten. This CDR3 comprises 15 residues. Germline trimming cut 3 bases from V and 0 bases from J; bases unmatched to any gene: 3. Per germline, CDR1 SGHVS and CDR2 FNYEAQ.

What was sequenced was peripheral blood. This clonotype was obtained from a human donor in a cohort sampled during active COVID-19. The V call is TRBV7-6, the J call TRBJ2-3; 7 bases line up with TRBD2. The CDR3 nucleotides are TGTGCCAGCAGCTTGTTTAGCGGGAGCACAGATACGCAGTATTTT. As protein: CASSLFSGSTDTQYF.